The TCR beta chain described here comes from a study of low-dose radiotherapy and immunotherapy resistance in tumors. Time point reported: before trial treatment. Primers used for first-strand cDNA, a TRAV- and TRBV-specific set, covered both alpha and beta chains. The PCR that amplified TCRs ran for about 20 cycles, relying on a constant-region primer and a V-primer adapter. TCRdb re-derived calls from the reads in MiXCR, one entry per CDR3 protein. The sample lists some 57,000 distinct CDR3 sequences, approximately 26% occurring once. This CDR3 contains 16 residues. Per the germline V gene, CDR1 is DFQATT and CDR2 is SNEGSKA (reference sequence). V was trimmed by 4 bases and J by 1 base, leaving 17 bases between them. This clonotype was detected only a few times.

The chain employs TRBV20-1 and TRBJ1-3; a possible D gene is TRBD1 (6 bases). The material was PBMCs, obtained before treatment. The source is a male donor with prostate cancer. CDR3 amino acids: CSATTGGLVSGNTIYF. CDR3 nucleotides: TGCAGTGCTACAACGGGGGGGCTCGTATCTGGAAACACCATATATTTT.